The rows below give T cell receptor beta chains drawn from one sample of a study of T cells in Graves' hyperthyroidism and ophthalmopathy. TCRdb re-called the multiplex PCR reads with MiXCR, one entry per CDR3 protein. Of 300,000 to 400,000 distinct CDR3 sequences listed, about 15% are singletons. Sequencing was carried out using blood. The receptors come from a woman in her 30s with Graves' ophthalmopathy. Both conserved end residues are part of each CDR3. The D gene is left open where the match is weak. Not every row has a clone size; where given, it reads once, few, many or a size class.

len	j_gene	v_gene	d_gene	abundance	CDR3aa	CDR3nt
15	TRBJ1-5	TRBV7-8	-	many	CASRPGRSFDQPQHF	TGTGCCAGCAGGCCAGGGCGCAGTTTCGATCAGCCCCAGCATTTT
14	TRBJ1-6	TRBV2	-	many	CASRQGPNNSPLHF	TGTGCCAGCAGGCAGGGGCCAAATAATTCACCCCTCCACTTT
15	TRBJ2-3	TRBV30	TRBD2	many	CAWRVAGGFTDTQYF	TGTGCCTGGAGAGTAGCGGGGGGGTTCACAGATACGCAGTATTTT
16	TRBJ2-5	TRBV4-1	TRBD1	many	CASSRPSGTGRETQYF	TGCGCCAGCAGCCGGCCTTCTGGGACAGGGAGGGAGACCCAGTACTTC
16	TRBJ1-2	TRBV9	-	-	CASSSPGARVSVGYTF	TGTGCCAGCAGCTCCCCCGGGGCCAGGGTGTCCGTTGGCTACACCTTC
14	TRBJ1-2	TRBV6-1	-	many	CASSPRPGSYGYTF	TGTGCCAGCAGTCCTCGCCCGGGAAGCTATGGCTACACCTTC
14	TRBJ2-5	TRBV11-2	TRBD1	many	CASRRTGVQETQYF	TGTGCCAGCAGACGCACAGGGGTCCAAGAGACCCAGTACTTC
13	TRBJ2-3	TRBV6-1	-	many	CASSEEGDGTQYF	TGTGCCAGCAGTGAAGAGGGGGACGGTACGCAGTATTTT
16	TRBJ1-5	TRBV7-2	TRBD1	-	CASSLGPGTGGQPQHF	TGTGCCAGCAGCTTAGGGCCCGGGACAGGGGGGCAGCCCCAGCATTTT
14	TRBJ1-1	TRBV9	-	many	CASSVDPMNTEAFF	TGTGCCAGCAGCGTCGATCCAATGAACACTGAAGCTTTCTTT
16	TRBJ2-3	TRBV10-1	-	many	CASSADILQSTDTQYF	TGCGCCAGCAGTGCCGACATCCTCCAATCCACAGATACGCAGTATTTT
11	TRBJ2-2	TRBV9	-	few	CASSALGELFF	TGTGCCAGCAGCGCACTGGGGGAGCTGTTTTTT
14	TRBJ2-7	TRBV2	TRBD2	many	CASSERAGSYEQYF	TGTGCCAGCAGTGAGAGAGCGGGGAGCTACGAGCAGTACTTC
14	TRBJ1-1	TRBV5-1	TRBD1	-	CASSFGDRGTEAFF	TGCGCCAGCAGCTTTGGGGACAGGGGGACTGAAGCTTTCTTT
18	TRBJ2-3	TRBV28	TRBD2	-	CASSPRLAGGPGTDTQYF	TGTGCCAGCAGTCCCAGACTAGCGGGGGGCCCCGGCACAGATACGCAGTATTTT
15	TRBJ2-5	TRBV10-3	-	-	CAIRGTTGGKETRYF	TGTGCCATCAGAGGGACGACAGGAGGTAAAGAGACCCGGTACTTC
14	TRBJ2-7	TRBV4-2	-	few	CASSHRDGTYEQYF	TGTGCCAGCAGCCACAGGGACGGAACCTACGAGCAGTACTTC
12	TRBJ1-2	TRBV20-1	-	few	CSARSSNYGYTF	TGCAGTGCTAGGTCCTCTAACTATGGCTACACCTTC
14	TRBJ1-3	TRBV30	-	few	CAWSVDVSGNTIYF	TGTGCCTGGAGTGTAGACGTCTCTGGAAACACCATATATTTT
16	TRBJ2-3	TRBV28	-	-	CASSSRRAASTDTQYF	TGTGCCAGCAGCTCTAGACGGGCAGCTAGCACAGATACGCAGTATTTT
15	TRBJ1-6	TRBV12-3/TRBV12-4	TRBD1	many	CASSVGTAGLPPLHF	TGTGCCAGCAGTGTAGGGACAGCAGGCCTACCACCCCTCCACTTT
12	TRBJ2-1	TRBV20-1	-	-	CSARRGMDEQFF	TGCAGTGCTAGAAGGGGTATGGATGAGCAGTTCTTC
14	TRBJ1-1	TRBV27	-	many	CASTLSGPNTEAFF	TGTGCCAGCACACTTTCAGGGCCGAACACTGAAGCTTTCTTT
16	TRBJ1-2	TRBV30	-	many	CAWSGTSFSSNYGYTF	TGTGCCTGGAGTGGGACTTCCTTTTCTTCAAACTATGGCTACACCTTC
16	TRBJ2-2	TRBV6-1	TRBD2	few	CASSDGGRGYTGELFF	TGTGCCAGCAGTGATGGGGGGAGGGGATACACCGGGGAGCTGTTTTTT
17	TRBJ2-1	TRBV5-1	TRBD2	-	CASSLGTGGLVRNEQFF	TGCGCCAGCAGCTTGGGAACGGGGGGGCTTGTGAGAAATGAGCAGTTCTTC
16	TRBJ2-1	TRBV2	TRBD2	few	CATQTSGGRSYNEQFF	TGTGCCACCCAGACTAGCGGGGGGCGATCCTACAATGAGCAGTTCTTC
15	TRBJ1-1	TRBV30	-	many	CAWSHGGAGNTEAFF	TGTGCCTGGAGTCACGGGGGGGCTGGGAACACTGAAGCTTTCTTT
18	TRBJ2-1	TRBV9	-	few	CASSVVPVRDGSYNEQFF	TGTGCCAGCAGCGTAGTTCCGGTGAGGGACGGATCCTACAATGAGCAGTTCTTC
13	TRBJ1-1	TRBV28	-	many	CASIPGQNTEAFF	TGTGCCAGCATCCCAGGACAAAACACTGAAGCTTTCTTT
15	TRBJ2-7	TRBV5-1	-	-	CASSLNREGPAEQYF	TGCGCCAGCAGCCTCAACAGGGAGGGCCCCGCCGAGCAGTACTTC
16	TRBJ2-3	TRBV6-1	TRBD2	-	CASSVTSGGAADTQYF	TGTGCCAGCAGCGTGACTAGCGGGGGGGCGGCAGATACGCAGTATTTT
12	TRBJ2-7	TRBV6-1	TRBD1	many	CASRGQFYEQYF	TGTGCCAGCAGGGGACAGTTCTACGAGCAGTACTTC
12	TRBJ1-1	TRBV28	TRBD1	many	CGAQGARTEAFF	TGTGGGGCACAGGGGGCAAGGACTGAAGCTTTCTTT
15	TRBJ2-2	TRBV4-1	TRBD1	many	CASSQAGQGTGELFF	TGCGCCAGCAGCCAAGCGGGACAGGGAACCGGGGAGCTGTTTTTT
13	TRBJ2-7	TRBV7-9	-	many	CASSSDNSYEQYF	TGTGCCAGCAGTTCAGACAACTCCTACGAGCAGTACTTC
15	TRBJ2-3	TRBV11-3	TRBD2	many	CASSPGGGPTDTQYF	TGTGCCAGCAGCCCCGGCGGGGGACCCACAGATACGCAGTATTTT
16	TRBJ2-7	TRBV24-1	TRBD1	many	CATSDHGTASSYEQYF	TGTGCCACCAGTGACCATGGGACAGCGAGCTCCTACGAGCAGTACTTC
13	TRBJ2-7	TRBV20-1	TRBD2	many	CSARLAGAYEQYF	TGCAGTGCTAGACTAGCGGGGGCCTACGAGCAGTACTTC
14	TRBJ1-3	TRBV3-1	-	few	CASSVQQAGNTIYF	TGTGCCAGCAGCGTCCAGCAGGCAGGAAACACCATATATTTT